Presented here are 10 T cell receptor beta chains from one specimen sequenced in a study of PD-L1 blockade in urothelial cancer. Sequenced by immunoSEQ multiplex PCR; TCRdb stores in-frame clones only, minus some. The sample has over 100,000 clones; 84% are singletons. Time point specified: pretreatment peripheral blood. The input for sequencing was PBMCs, taken around atezolizumab (anti-PD-L1) treatment. The source of these receptors is a man between 50 and 59 years old with urothelial cancer.

The CDR3 region has the DNA TGTGCCAGCAAGTCGAACGGGAACTGGCGGCCCCAGCATTTT. Translating gives CASKSNGNWRPQHF. The chain is built from TRBV28 and TRBJ1-5; no definite D call. The CDR3 has 14 amino acids. Germline-derived CDR1 and CDR2 are MDHEN and SYDVKM. Trimming removed 7 bases at V and 9 bases at J, with 19 bases between.

This clone was seen once. V usage is TRBV6-5 and J usage is TRBJ2-1; D is perhaps TRBD1 (5 bases). This CDR3 has 14 residues. V was shortened by 2 bases and J by 7 bases, with 12 bases between the two germline ends. Germline V gives CDR1 MNHEY, CDR2 SVGAGI. The CDR3 sequence is CASSYLSGPNEQFF. CDR3 DNA sequence: TGTGCCAGCAGTTACCTTTCAGGGCCGAATGAGCAGTTCTTC.

The chain couples TRBV7-2 to TRBJ2-5; 10 nucleotides line up with TRBD2. V lost 2 bases, J lost 4 bases, and 4 bases stayed unmatched. CDR1 SGHTA and CDR2 FQGNSA come from the germline V gene. The length of the CDR3 is 15 residues. This CDR3 reads CASSLIAGGGETQYF. CDR3 DNA: TGTGCCAGCAGCTTAATAGCGGGAGGAGGAGAGACCCAGTACTTC.

The chain carries TRBV2 and TRBJ2-3; TRBD2 might be the D (7 bases). Germline CDR1 SNHLY, CDR2 FYNNEI. This CDR3 contains 15 residues. V shed 4 bases and J shed 5 bases, with 16 bases lying between them. CDR3 in amino acids: CASSVTGGRGDTQYF. Written as DNA, the CDR3 is TGTGCCAGCAGTGTAACGGGGGGCCGGGGAGATACGCAGTATTTT.

The chain couples TRBV5-4 to TRBJ1-1; 7 bases map to TRBD1. After removal of 4 bases from V and 3 bases from J, the junction contained 3 bases not matched to a gene. The germline V gene encodes CDR1 SGHNT and CDR2 YYREEE (reference sequence). There are 13 residues in the CDR3. The CDR3 reads CASSLRGYTEAFF. The CDR3 DNA reads as TGTGCCAGCAGCCTCAGGGGGTACACTGAAGCTTTCTTT.

J is TRBJ2-2 and V is TRBV19; 9 bases align to TRBD1. Germline values: CDR1 LNHDA, CDR2 SQIVND (reference sequence). CDR3 length: 15 residues. Germline trimming cut 5 bases from V and 4 bases from J; bases unmatched to any gene: 5. In DNA form, the CDR3 reads TGTGCCAGTAGTTACAGGGGGCTGGGCACCGGGGAGCTGTTTTTT. This encodes CASSYRGLGTGELFF.

This rearrangement joins TRBV7-2 to TRBJ2-7; TRBD2 aligns across 9 bases. The J segment lost 4 bases and the V segment lost 5 bases, leaving 9 bases of the junction unmatched. Germline CDR1 reads SGHTA; CDR2 reads FQGNSA. This CDR3 is 15 amino acids long. This CDR3 is CASSPRGRGDYEQYF. The CDR3 coding sequence is TGTGCCAGCAGCCCCCGCGGGAGGGGAGATTACGAGCAGTACTTC.

The chain has TRBV12-5 and TRBJ2-3; no firm D call. The CDR3 is made up of 16 amino acids. V was cut by 7 bases and J by 2 bases, with 19 bases left in between. Germline CDR1 is LGHNT and CDR2 is FRNRAP. The CDR3: CASDICRLFTTDTQYF. CDR3 in DNA: TGTGCTAGTGACATTTGCCGTCTGTTTACCACAGATACGCAGTATTTT.

The CDR3 protein is CASSFRGLATDTQYF. The CDR3 nucleotides read TGTGCCAGCAGCTTCCGCGGGCTTGCCACAGATACGCAGTATTTT. The chain is built from TRBV5-6 and TRBJ2-3, with D perhaps matching TRBD2 (5 bases). The germline V gene encodes CDR1 SGHDT and CDR2 YYEEEE. This CDR3 region has 15 residues. The ends were cut back, 2 bases at V and 2 bases at J, with 12 bases in the middle.

V gene TRBV28 combines with J gene TRBJ1-2; D remains ambiguous. Germline V gene data show CDR1 as MDHEN and CDR2 as SYDVKM. V shed 3 bases and J shed 8 bases, with 7 bases lying between them. The CDR3 covers 11 residues. The CDR3 bases are TGTGCCAGCAGTTTGTGGAGCGGCTACACCTTC. Translated, it gives CASSLWSGYTF.